This entry features one TCR beta chain sequence. Amplification used 60 Vbeta primers and 13 Jbeta primers. The table came from immunoSEQ multiplex PCR; TCRdb's copy has only in-frame clones and leaves some out. Of about 190,000 clones listed, 75% to 85% are singletons. The data belong to a study of cytomegalovirus exposure and HLA in healthy donors. The germline V gene encodes CDR1 MGHRA and CDR2 YSYEKL. V lost 3 bases and J lost 2; bases outside the gene matches: 3. The CDR3 sequence is 15 residues long. The sequence derives from a woman between 18 and 29 years old in good health and CMV-seropositive. The gene calls are TRBV4-1 and TRBJ1-1, with 10 positions matching TRBD1. The sequenced material came from PBMCs. CDR3 sequence: CASSQGQGRNTEAFF. The CDR3 coding sequence is TGCGCCAGCAGCCAGGGACAGGGGAGAAACACTGAAGCTTTCTTT.